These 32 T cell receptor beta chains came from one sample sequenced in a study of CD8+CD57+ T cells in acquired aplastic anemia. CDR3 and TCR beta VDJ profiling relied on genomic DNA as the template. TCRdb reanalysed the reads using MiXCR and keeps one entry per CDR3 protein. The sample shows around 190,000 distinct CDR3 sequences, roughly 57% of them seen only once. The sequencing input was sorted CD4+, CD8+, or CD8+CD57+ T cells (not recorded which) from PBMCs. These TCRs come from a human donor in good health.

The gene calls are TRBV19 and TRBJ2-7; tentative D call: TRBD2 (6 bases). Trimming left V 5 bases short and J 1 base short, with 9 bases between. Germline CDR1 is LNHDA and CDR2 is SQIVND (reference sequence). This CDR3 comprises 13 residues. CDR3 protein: CASSPGVSYEQYF. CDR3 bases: TGTGCCAGTAGTCCGGGGGTGTCCTACGAGCAGTACTTC.

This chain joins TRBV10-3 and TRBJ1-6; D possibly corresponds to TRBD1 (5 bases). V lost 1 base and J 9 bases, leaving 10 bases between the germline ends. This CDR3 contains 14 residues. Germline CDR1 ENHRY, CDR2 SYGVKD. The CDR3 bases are TGTGCCATCAGTGAGTTAAGGGGCGGTTCACCCCTCCACTTT. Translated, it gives CAISELRGGSPLHF.

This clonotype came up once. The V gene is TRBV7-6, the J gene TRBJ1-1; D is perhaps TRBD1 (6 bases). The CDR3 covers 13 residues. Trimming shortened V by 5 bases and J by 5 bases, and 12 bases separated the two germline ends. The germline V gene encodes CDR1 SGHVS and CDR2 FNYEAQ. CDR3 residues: CASSLRGETEAFF. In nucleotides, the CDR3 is TGTGCCAGCAGCCTCAGGGGAGAAACTGAAGCTTTCTTT.

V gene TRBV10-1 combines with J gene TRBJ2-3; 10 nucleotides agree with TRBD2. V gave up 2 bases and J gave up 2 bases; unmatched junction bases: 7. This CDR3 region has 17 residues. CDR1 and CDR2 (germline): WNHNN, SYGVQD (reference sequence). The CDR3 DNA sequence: TGCGCCAGCAGTGAGAAGGGGCTAGCGGGAGTCACAGATACGCAGTATTTT. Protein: CASSEKGLAGVTDTQYF.

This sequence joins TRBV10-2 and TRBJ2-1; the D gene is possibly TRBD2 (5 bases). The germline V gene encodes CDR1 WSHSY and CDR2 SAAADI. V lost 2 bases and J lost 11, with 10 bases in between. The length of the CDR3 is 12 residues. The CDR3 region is CASSEGRTQQFF. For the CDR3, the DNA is TGCGCCAGCAGTGAGGGGCGGACTCAGCAGTTCTTC.

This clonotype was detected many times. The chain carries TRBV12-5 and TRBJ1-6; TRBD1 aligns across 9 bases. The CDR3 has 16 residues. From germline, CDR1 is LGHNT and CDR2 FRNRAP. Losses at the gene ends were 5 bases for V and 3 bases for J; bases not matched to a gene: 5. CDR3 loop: CASGPQGAGYNSPLHF. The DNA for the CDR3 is TGTGCTAGTGGTCCACAGGGGGCAGGCTATAATTCACCCCTCCACTTT.

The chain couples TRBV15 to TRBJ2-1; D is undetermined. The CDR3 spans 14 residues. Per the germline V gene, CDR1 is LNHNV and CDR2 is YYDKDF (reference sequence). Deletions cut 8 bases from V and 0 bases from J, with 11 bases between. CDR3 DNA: TGTGCCACCGCAGGAACTTACTCCTACAATGAGCAGTTCTTC. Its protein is CATAGTYSYNEQFF.

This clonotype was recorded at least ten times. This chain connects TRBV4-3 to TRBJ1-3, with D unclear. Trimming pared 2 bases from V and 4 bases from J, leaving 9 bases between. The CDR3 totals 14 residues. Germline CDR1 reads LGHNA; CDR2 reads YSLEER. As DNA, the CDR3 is TGCGCCAGCAGCCAACAAGGGATGGGAAACACCATATATTTT. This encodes CASSQQGMGNTIYF.

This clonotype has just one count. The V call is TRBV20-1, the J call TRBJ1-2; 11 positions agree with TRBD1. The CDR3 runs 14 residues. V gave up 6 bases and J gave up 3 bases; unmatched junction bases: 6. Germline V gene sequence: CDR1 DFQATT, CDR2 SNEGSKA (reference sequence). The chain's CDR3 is CSAEGTGGDYGYTF. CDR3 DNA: TGCAGTGCCGAGGGGACAGGGGGTGACTATGGCTACACCTTC.

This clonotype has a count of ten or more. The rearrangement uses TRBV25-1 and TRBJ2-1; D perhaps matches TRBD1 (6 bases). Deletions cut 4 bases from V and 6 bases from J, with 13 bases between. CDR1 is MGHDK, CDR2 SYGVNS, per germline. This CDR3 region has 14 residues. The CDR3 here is CASSGQGKFNEQFF. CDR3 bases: TGTGCCAGCAGTGGGCAGGGGAAGTTCAATGAGCAGTTCTTC.

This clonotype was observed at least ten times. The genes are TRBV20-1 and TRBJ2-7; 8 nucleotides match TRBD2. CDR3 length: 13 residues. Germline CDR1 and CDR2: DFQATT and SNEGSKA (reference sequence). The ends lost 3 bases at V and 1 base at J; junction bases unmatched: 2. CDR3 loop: CSARVAGSYEQYF. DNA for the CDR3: TGCAGTGCTAGGGTAGCGGGGTCCTACGAGCAGTACTTC.

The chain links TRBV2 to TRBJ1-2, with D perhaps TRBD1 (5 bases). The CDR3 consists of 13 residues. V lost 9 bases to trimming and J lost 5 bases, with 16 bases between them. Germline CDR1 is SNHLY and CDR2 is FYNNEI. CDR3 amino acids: CASIGTDPYGYTF. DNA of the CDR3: TGTGCCAGTATAGGGACCGACCCGTATGGCTACACCTTC.

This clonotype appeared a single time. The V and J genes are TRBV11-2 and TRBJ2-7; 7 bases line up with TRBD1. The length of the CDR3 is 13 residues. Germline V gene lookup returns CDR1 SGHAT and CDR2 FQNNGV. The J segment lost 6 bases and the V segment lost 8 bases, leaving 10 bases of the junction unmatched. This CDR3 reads CASGLGTAFEQYF. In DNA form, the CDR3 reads TGTGCCAGCGGCCTAGGGACAGCCTTCGAGCAGTACTTC.

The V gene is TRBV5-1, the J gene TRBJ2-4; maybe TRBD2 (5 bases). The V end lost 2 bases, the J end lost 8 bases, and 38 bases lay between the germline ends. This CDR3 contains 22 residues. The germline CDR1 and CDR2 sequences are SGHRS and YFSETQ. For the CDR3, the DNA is TGCGCCAGCAGCTTTGAAGTAGCGATGAAATCCTACTTCAAAGCTGCTGGGGACATTCAGTACTTC. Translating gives CASSFEVAMKSYFKAAGDIQYF.

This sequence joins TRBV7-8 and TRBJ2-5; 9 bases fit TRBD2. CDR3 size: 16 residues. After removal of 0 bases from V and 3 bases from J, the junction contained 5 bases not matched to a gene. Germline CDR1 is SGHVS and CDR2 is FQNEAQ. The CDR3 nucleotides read TGTGCCAGCAGCTTAGCAGGCGGGGGGGCTGAAGAGACCCAGTACTTC. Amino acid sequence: CASSLAGGGAEETQYF.

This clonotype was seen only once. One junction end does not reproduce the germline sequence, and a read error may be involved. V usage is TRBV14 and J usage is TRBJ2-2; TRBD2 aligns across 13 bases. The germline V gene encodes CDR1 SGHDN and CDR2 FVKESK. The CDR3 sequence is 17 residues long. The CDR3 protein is CASRSTSGGLNTWELFF. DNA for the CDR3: TGTGCCAGCAGGTCGACTAGCGGGGGGTTGAACACCTGGGAGCTGTTTTTT.

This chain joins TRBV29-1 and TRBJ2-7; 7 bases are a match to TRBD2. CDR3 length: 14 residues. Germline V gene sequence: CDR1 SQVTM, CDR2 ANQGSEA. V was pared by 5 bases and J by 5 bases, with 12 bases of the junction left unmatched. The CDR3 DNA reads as TGCAGCGTTCTAACGGCGGGGGAGCCCCACGAGCAGTACTTC. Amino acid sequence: CSVLTAGEPHEQYF.

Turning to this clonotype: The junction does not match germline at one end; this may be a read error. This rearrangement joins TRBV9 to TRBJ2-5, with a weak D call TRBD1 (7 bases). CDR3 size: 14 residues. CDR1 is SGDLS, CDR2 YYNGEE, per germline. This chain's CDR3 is CASRSPGGFETRHF. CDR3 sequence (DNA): TGTGCCAGCAGGAGCCCAGGGGGGTTCGAGACCCGGCACTTC.

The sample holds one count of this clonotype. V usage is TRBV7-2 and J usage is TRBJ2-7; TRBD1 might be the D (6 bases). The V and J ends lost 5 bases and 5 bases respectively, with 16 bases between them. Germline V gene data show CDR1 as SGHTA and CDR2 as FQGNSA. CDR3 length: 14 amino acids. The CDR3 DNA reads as TGTGCCAGCAGCGTTGGGGGCCCTATCGACGAGCAGTACTTC. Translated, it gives CASSVGGPIDEQYF.

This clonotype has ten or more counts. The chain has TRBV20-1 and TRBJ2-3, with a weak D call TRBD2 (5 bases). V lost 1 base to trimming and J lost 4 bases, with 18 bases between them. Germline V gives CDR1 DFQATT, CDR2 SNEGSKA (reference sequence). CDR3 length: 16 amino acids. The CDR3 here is CSARGIGGLGADTQYF. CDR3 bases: TGCAGTGCTAGAGGGATCGGCGGGCTTGGCGCAGATACGCAGTATTTT.

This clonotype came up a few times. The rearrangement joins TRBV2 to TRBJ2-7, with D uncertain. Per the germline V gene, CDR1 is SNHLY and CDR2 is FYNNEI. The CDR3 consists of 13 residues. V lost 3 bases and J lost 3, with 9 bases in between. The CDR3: CASSDVFSYEQYF. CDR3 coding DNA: TGTGCCAGCAGTGACGTTTTCAGCTACGAGCAGTACTTC.

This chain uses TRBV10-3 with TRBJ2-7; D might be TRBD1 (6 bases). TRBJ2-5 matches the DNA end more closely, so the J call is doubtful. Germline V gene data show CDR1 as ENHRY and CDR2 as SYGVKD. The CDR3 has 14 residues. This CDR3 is CAISVGAVEETQYF. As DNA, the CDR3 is TGTGCCATCAGTGTGGGGGCCGTGGAAGAGACCCAGTACTTC.

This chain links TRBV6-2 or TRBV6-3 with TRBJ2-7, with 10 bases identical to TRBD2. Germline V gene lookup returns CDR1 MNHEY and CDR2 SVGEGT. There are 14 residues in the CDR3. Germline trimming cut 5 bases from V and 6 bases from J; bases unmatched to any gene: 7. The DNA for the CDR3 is TGTGCCAGCAGTCTCAGCGGGGGGGCCTCCGAGCAGTACTTC. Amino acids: CASSLSGGASEQYF.

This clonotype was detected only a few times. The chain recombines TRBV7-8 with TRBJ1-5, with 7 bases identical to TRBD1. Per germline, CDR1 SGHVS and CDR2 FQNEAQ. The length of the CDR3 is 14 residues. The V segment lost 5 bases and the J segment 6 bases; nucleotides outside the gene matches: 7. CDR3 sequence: CASSKGALGQPQHF. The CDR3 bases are TGTGCCAGCAGCAAGGGGGCGCTCGGTCAGCCCCAGCATTTT.

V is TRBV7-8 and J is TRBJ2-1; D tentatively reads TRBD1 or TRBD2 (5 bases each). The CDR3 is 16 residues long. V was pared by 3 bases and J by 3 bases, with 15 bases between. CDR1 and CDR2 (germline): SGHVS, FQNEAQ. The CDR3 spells CASSFYSGPVYNEQFF. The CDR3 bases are TGTGCCAGCAGCTTTTACTCGGGACCCGTCTACAATGAGCAGTTCTTC.

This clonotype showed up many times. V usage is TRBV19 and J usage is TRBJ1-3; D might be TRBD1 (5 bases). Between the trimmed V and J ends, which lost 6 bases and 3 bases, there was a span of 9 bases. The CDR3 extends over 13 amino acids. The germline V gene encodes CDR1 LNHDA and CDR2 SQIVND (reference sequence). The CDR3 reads CASSPTDGNTIYF. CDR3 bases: TGTGCCAGTAGCCCGACAGATGGAAACACCATATATTTT.

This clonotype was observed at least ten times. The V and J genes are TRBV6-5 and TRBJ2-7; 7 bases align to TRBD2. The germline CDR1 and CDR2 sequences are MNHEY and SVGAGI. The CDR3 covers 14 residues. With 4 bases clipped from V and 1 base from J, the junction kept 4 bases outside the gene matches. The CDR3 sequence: CASSLGGDSYEQYF. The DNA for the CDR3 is TGTGCCAGCAGTTTGGGGGGGGATTCCTACGAGCAGTACTTC.

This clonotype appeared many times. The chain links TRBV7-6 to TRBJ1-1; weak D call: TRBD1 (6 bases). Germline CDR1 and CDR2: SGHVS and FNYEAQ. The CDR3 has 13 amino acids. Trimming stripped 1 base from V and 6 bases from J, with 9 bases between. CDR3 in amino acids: CASSLDRGPEAFF. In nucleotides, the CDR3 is TGTGCCAGCAGCTTAGATCGGGGGCCTGAAGCTTTCTTT. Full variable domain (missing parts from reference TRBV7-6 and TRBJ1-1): GAGVSQSPRYKVTKRGQDVALRCDPISGHVSLYWYRQALGQGPEFLTYFNYEAQQDKSGLPNDRFSAERPEGSISTLTIQRTEQRDSAMYRCASSLDRGPEAFFGQGTRLTVV.

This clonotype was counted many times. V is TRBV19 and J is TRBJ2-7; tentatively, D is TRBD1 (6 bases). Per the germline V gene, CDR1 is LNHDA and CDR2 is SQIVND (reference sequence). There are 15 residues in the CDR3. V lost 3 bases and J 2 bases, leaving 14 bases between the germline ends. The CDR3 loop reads CASSISDSLAYEQYF. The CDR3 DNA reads TGTGCCAGTAGTATCTCGGACAGCCTTGCCTACGAGCAGTACTTC.

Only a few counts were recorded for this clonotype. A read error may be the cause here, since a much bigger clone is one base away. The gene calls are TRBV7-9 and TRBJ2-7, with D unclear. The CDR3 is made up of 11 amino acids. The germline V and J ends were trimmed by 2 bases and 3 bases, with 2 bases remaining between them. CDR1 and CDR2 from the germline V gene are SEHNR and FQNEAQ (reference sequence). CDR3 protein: CASSLLYEQYF. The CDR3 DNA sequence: TGTGCCAGCAGCTTACTCTACGAGCAGTACTTC.

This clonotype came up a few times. CDR3 residues: CSASRVRKPASYEQYF. The DNA for the CDR3 is TGCAGTGCTAGTAGGGTCCGGAAACCCGCCTCCTACGAGCAGTACTTC. This chain uses TRBV20-1 with TRBJ2-7; D remains ambiguous. V lost 3 bases, J lost 0 bases, and 18 bases lay in between. Looked up from germline, CDR1 is DFQATT and CDR2 is SNEGSKA (reference sequence). The CDR3 is made up of 16 amino acids.

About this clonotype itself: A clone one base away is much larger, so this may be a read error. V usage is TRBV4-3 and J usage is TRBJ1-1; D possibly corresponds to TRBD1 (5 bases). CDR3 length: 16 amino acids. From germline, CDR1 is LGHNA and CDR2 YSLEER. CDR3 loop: CASSQDQGTYDTGAFF. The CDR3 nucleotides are TGCGCCAGCAGCCAAGATCAAGGGACCTATGACACTGGAGCTTTCTTT.